Below are 9 T cell receptor beta chains sequenced from a single sample in a study of OX40 agonist ivuxolimab in advanced cancers. Produced via immunoSEQ multiplex PCR; TCRdb's table is partial and in-frame only. The sample holds approximately 59,000 clones, around four fifths seen once. Sequences were derived from CD4+ or CD8+ T cells sorted from blood, sampled in a trial of the OX40 agonist ivuxolimab. All receptors come from an adult with an advanced solid tumor such as melanoma, head and neck, liver or kidney cancer.

V gene TRBV28 combines with J gene TRBJ2-5; D is tentatively TRBD1 or TRBD2 (5 bases each). V lost 6 bases and J 4 bases, leaving 18 bases between the germline ends. This CDR3 contains 15 residues. Germline V CDR1 and CDR2: MDHEN, SYDVKM. CDR3 DNA: TGTGCCAGCAGCTCCCTCGGGACCGCAGGAGAGACCCAGTACTTC. This sequence encodes CASSSLGTAGETQYF. The full variable domain, with the rest looked up from reference TRBV28 and TRBJ2-5, is DVKVTQSSRYLVKRTGEKVFLECVQDMDHENMFWYRQDPGLGLRLIYFSYDVKMKEKGDIPEGYSVSREKKERFSLILESASTNQTSMYLCASSSLGTAGETQYFGPGTRLLVL.

The gene calls are TRBV2 and TRBJ2-3; 7 bases are a match to TRBD2. The length of the CDR3 is 14 residues. V lost 6 bases to trimming and J lost 11 bases; unmatched junction nucleotides: 14. The germline V gene has CDR1 SNHLY and CDR2 FYNNEI. The CDR3 region is CASRLTSPRGLQYF. Written as DNA, the CDR3 is TGTGCCAGCAGGCTGACTAGCCCTAGAGGTCTGCAGTATTTT.

The chain has TRBV27 and TRBJ2-2; 7 bases align to TRBD1. CDR1 and CDR2 from the germline V gene are MNHEY and SMNVEV (reference sequence). With V trimmed by 5 bases and J by 5 bases, 11 bases remained unmatched. The CDR3 contains 16 residues. CDR3 bases: TGTGCCAGCAGTCTCCGGGACAGCGTTATGACCGGGGAGCTGTTTTTT. It encodes CASSLRDSVMTGELFF.

This chain uses TRBV9 with TRBJ2-7, with D uncertain. This CDR3 spans 12 amino acids. Trimming pared 1 base from V and 5 bases from J, leaving 7 bases between. The germline V gene encodes CDR1 SGDLS and CDR2 YYNGEE. CDR3 amino acids: CASSVSDDEQYF. The CDR3 nucleotides read TGTGCCAGCAGCGTATCTGACGACGAGCAGTACTTC.

The rearrangement uses TRBV12-1 and TRBJ1-5; the tabulated D call, TRBD1, remains unverified against the DNA. TRBV12-1 is annotated as a pseudogene. The CDR3 consists of 13 residues. CDR3 residues: CASSDRNNQPQHF. The DNA of the CDR3 is TGTGCCAGCAGCGACAGGAACAATCAGCCCCAGCATTTT.

The chain carries TRBV5-6 and TRBJ1-1; unclear D gene. V lost 0 bases to trimming and J lost 6 bases, with 9 bases between them. The CDR3 loop spans 13 amino acids. Germline CDR1 and CDR2: SGHDT and YYEEEE. The CDR3 reads CASSLENDAEAFF. In nucleotides, the CDR3 is TGTGCCAGCAGCTTGGAGAACGACGCTGAAGCTTTCTTT.

The rearrangement uses TRBV28 and TRBJ1-5; D possibly corresponds to TRBD1 (5 bases). Germline V gene data show CDR1 as MDHEN and CDR2 as SYDVKM. Deletions cut 10 bases from V and 11 bases from J, with 18 bases between. The CDR3 is 12 amino acids. The CDR3 nucleotides are TGTGCCACCCAGGCAGGGATATCAGCCCAGCATTTT. Translation: CATQAGISAQHF. Complete variable domain (other parts from reference TRBV28 and TRBJ1-5): DVKVTQSSRYLVKRTGEKVFLECVQDMDHENMFWYRQDPGLGLRLIYFSYDVKMKEKGDIPEGYSVSREKKERFSLILESASTNQTSMYLCATQAGISAQHFGDGTRLSIL.

The table lists this clone with a count of one. The chain uses TRBV7-9 and TRBJ2-5; D gene ambiguous. Per the germline V gene, CDR1 is SEHNR and CDR2 is FQNEAQ (reference sequence). The CDR3 runs 14 residues. V lost 2 bases and J lost 2, with 9 bases in between. In nucleotides, the CDR3 is TGTGCCAGCAGCTTATCTGGGCAGCAAGAGACCCAGTACTTC. This translates into CASSLSGQQETQYF.

This chain uses TRBV5-1 with TRBJ1-1; perhaps TRBD1 as D (6 bases). This CDR3 has 13 residues. The V end was cut by 0 bases, the J end by 6 bases, with 9 bases between. Germline V lookup: CDR1 SGHRS, CDR2 YFSETQ. The CDR3 region has the DNA TGCGCCAGCAGCTTGGGACAGGAATCTGAAGCTTTCTTT. Translating gives CASSLGQESEAFF.